These T cell receptor beta chains were read from a single sample in a study of beta chain features in type 1 diabetes. Produced via immunoSEQ multiplex PCR; TCRdb's table is partial and in-frame only. The sample gives about 620,000 clones, roughly 16% of which show up once; 0.093% is in the top ten. The material sequenced was naive CD4+ T cells from blood. These receptor sequences come from a man aged 18 to 35 in good health. CDR3s include the opening cysteine and the closing phenylalanine or tryptophan. Each record gives: CDR3 length, V gene, J gene, clone size, D gene, CDR3 protein, CDR3 DNA. D genes are given only for firm matches. Clone size is given for some rows only: seen once, a few or many times, or a class if the clone is expanded.

cdr3_length: 17
v_call: TRBV19
j_call: TRBJ2-6
clone_size: once
d_call: NA
cdr3_aa: CASSWSGVFSGANVLTF
cdr3_nt: TGTGCCAGTTCTTGGAGTGGGGTCTTCTCTGGGGCCAACGTCCTGACTTTC

cdr3_length: 15
v_call: TRBV18
j_call: TRBJ2-6
clone_size: few
d_call: NA
cdr3_aa: CASSYGGSGANVLTF
cdr3_nt: TGTGCCAGCTCATACGGGGGCTCTGGGGCCAACGTCCTGACTTTC

cdr3_length: 14
v_call: TRBV2
j_call: TRBJ1-1
clone_size: few
d_call: NA
cdr3_aa: CASPSGQTNTEAFF
cdr3_nt: TGTGCCAGTCCTTCGGGGCAGACGAACACTGAAGCTTTCTTT

cdr3_length: 17
v_call: TRBV4-3
j_call: TRBJ2-5
clone_size: few
d_call: TRBD1
cdr3_aa: CASSQDWSTGWPETQYF
cdr3_nt: TGCGCCAGCAGCCAAGATTGGTCGACAGGGTGGCCAGAGACCCAGTACTTC

cdr3_length: 16
v_call: TRBV2
j_call: TRBJ2-7
clone_size: NA
d_call: TRBD2
cdr3_aa: CASSAPGLDILNEQYF
cdr3_nt: TGTGCCAGCAGTGCCCCAGGACTAGACATTCTCAACGAGCAGTACTTC

cdr3_length: 14
v_call: TRBV6-5
j_call: TRBJ1-1
clone_size: few
d_call: TRBD1
cdr3_aa: CASSPTGVNTEAFF
cdr3_nt: TGTGCCAGCAGCCCGACAGGGGTGAACACTGAAGCTTTCTTT

cdr3_length: 15
v_call: TRBV7-2
j_call: TRBJ2-5
clone_size: few
d_call: TRBD2
cdr3_aa: CASSQRLAGEETQYF
cdr3_nt: TGTGCCAGCAGCCAGAGACTAGCGGGCGAAGAGACCCAGTACTTC

cdr3_length: 14
v_call: TRBV5-1
j_call: TRBJ1-2
clone_size: NA
d_call: NA
cdr3_aa: CASSLGETNYGYTF
cdr3_nt: TGCGCCAGCAGCTTAGGGGAAACTAACTATGGCTACACCTTC

cdr3_length: 14
v_call: TRBV28
j_call: TRBJ2-7
clone_size: few
d_call: TRBD1
cdr3_aa: CASSRGDRGYEQYF
cdr3_nt: TGTGCCAGCAGTCGCGGAGACAGGGGCTACGAGCAGTACTTC

cdr3_length: 12
v_call: TRBV5-4
j_call: TRBJ2-5
clone_size: NA
d_call: TRBD2
cdr3_aa: CASGLASETQYF
cdr3_nt: TGTGCCAGCGGACTAGCGTCCGAGACCCAGTACTTC

cdr3_length: 12
v_call: TRBV5-1
j_call: TRBJ2-7
clone_size: NA
d_call: TRBD1
cdr3_aa: CASGTGSYEQYF
cdr3_nt: TGCGCCAGCGGGACAGGATCCTACGAGCAGTACTTC

cdr3_length: 15
v_call: TRBV4-2
j_call: TRBJ2-7
clone_size: few
d_call: NA
cdr3_aa: CASSLGTGSLGEQYF
cdr3_nt: TGTGCCAGCAGCCTCGGTACCGGGTCATTGGGAGAGCAGTACTTC

cdr3_length: 13
v_call: TRBV9
j_call: TRBJ2-5
clone_size: few
d_call: NA
cdr3_aa: CASSVGWWETQYF
cdr3_nt: TGTGCCAGCAGCGTAGGTTGGTGGGAGACCCAGTACTTC

cdr3_length: 11
v_call: TRBV2
j_call: TRBJ2-1
clone_size: few
d_call: NA
cdr3_aa: CASSGYNEQFF
cdr3_nt: TGTGCCAGCAGTGGGTACAATGAGCAGTTCTTC

cdr3_length: 16
v_call: TRBV9
j_call: TRBJ2-2
clone_size: NA
d_call: NA
cdr3_aa: CASSNIGTLYTGELFF
cdr3_nt: TGTGCCAGCAGCAACATAGGGACTCTCTACACCGGGGAGCTGTTTTTT